Shown below are 15 T cell receptor beta chains from a single sample sequenced in a study of blood T cell repertoires in COVID-19. Assay: immunoSEQ multiplex PCR; the TCRdb copy retains only in-frame clones and omits some. The profile shows 130,000 to 150,000 clones, 80% to 90% of them singletons. Sequencing input: peripheral blood. These TCRs come from a man over 45 who had recovered from COVID-19.

The chain has TRBV7-9 and TRBJ2-3; TRBD2 agrees at 7 bases. V lost 5 bases to trimming and J lost 4 bases; unmatched junction nucleotides: 3. Germline-derived CDR1 and CDR2 are SEHNR and FQNEAQ (reference sequence). CDR3 length: 13 residues. The CDR3 spells CASSPGGADTQYF. CDR3 DNA: TGTGCCAGCAGCCCTGGGGGGGCAGATACGCAGTATTTT. The variable domain in full, completed from reference TRBV7-9 and TRBJ2-3, reads DTGVSQNPRHKITKRGQNVTFRCDPISEHNRLYWYRQTLGQGPEFLTYFQNEAQLEKSRLLSDRFSAERPKGSFSTLEIQRTEQGDSAMYLCASSPGGADTQYFGPGTRLTVL.

The rearrangement joins TRBV6-6 to TRBJ2-3; D may be TRBD2 (5 bases). The CDR3 totals 13 residues. The V gene lost 6 bases and the J gene lost 3 bases, with 10 bases spanning the gap. Looked up from germline, CDR1 is MNHNY and CDR2 is SVGAGI (reference sequence). CDR3 protein: CASRGVGTDTQYF. Here the CDR3 DNA reads TGTGCCAGCAGGGGAGTCGGGACAGATACGCAGTATTTT.

V usage is TRBV11-2 and J usage is TRBJ1-6, with 9 bases that match TRBD1. The CDR3 is made up of 15 amino acids. V dropped 7 bases and J dropped 5; count of bases not matched to a gene: 6. CDR1 SGHAT and CDR2 FQNNGV come from the germline V gene. In nucleotides, the CDR3 is TGTGCCAGCATGCCTGGACAGGGGAATAATTCACCCCTCCACTTT. Protein product: CASMPGQGNNSPLHF.

The chain has TRBV5-4 and TRBJ1-6, with a tentative D call TRBD1 (5 bases). V was cut by 2 bases and J by 7 bases, with 10 bases left in between. This CDR3 contains 14 residues. The V gene's germline CDR1 is SGHNT and CDR2 YYREEE (reference sequence). The CDR3: CASSFVRANSPLHF. In DNA form, the CDR3 reads TGTGCCAGCAGCTTTGTCAGGGCAAATTCACCCCTCCACTTT.

This clone was seen a handful of times. The V gene is TRBV12-3 or TRBV12-4, the J gene TRBJ2-2; D is ambiguous. There are 12 residues in the CDR3. Between the trimmed V and J ends, which lost 1 base and 7 bases, there was a span of 4 bases. The CDR3 spells CASSLGGGELFF. DNA for the CDR3: TGTGCCAGCAGTTTAGGAGGCGGGGAGCTGTTTTTT.

The J gene is TRBJ1-1, the V gene TRBV6-9, with D possibly being TRBD1 (5 bases). Germline CDR1 MNHGY, CDR2 SVAAGI. This CDR3 is built from 13 residues. V dropped 5 bases and J dropped 2 bases, with 9 bases sitting between them. CDR3 in amino acids: CASSGAYNTEAFF. DNA for the CDR3: TGTGCCAGCAGTGGGGCTTACAACACTGAAGCTTTCTTT.

The chain carries TRBV4-1 and TRBJ1-2, with D possibly matching TRBD1 (5 bases). CDR1 is MGHRA and CDR2 is YSYEKL in the germline V gene. Trimming took 2 bases from V and 5 from J, leaving 12 bases between them. This CDR3 spans 14 amino acids. In nucleotides, the CDR3 is TGCGCCAGCAGCCAACAACAGGCTTCTTATGGCTACACCTTC. Amino acids: CASSQQQASYGYTF.

The V and J genes are TRBV6-1 and TRBJ2-3, with TRBD2 as a possible D gene (5 bases). Germline V gene sequence: CDR1 MNHNS, CDR2 SASEGT. Trimming removed 1 base from V and 11 bases from J, with 13 bases in between. This CDR3 region has 13 residues. CDR3: CASSEVWESGQYF. The DNA of the CDR3 is TGTGCCAGCAGTGAAGTGTGGGAAAGCGGGCAGTATTTT.

The rearrangement links TRBV6-5 to TRBJ1-2; a possible D gene is TRBD1 (5 bases). CDR1 is MNHEY and CDR2 is SVGAGI in the germline V gene. CDR3 length equals 14 residues. Trimming took 4 bases from V and 0 from J, leaving 9 bases between them. CDR3 in amino acids: CASSFREANYGYTF. CDR3 bases: TGTGCCAGCAGTTTCAGGGAGGCTAACTATGGCTACACCTTC.

The V call is TRBV27, the J call TRBJ2-7; D gene ambiguous. Germline CDR1 is MNHEY and CDR2 is SMNVEV (reference sequence). Trimming pared 0 bases from V and 3 bases from J, leaving 6 bases between. The length of the CDR3 is 13 residues. CDR3 in amino acids: CASSLSQFYEQYF. CDR3 bases: TGTGCCAGCAGTTTATCACAGTTCTACGAGCAGTACTTC.

This rearrangement joins TRBV7-2 to TRBJ2-7; D is possibly TRBD1 (5 bases). This CDR3 has 14 residues. V was cut by 6 bases and J by 6 bases, with 18 bases left in between. Germline loops: CDR1 SGHTA, CDR2 FQGNSA. CDR3 region: CASRPGQGHPEQYF. CDR3 sequence (DNA): TGTGCCAGCAGACCCGGACAAGGACATCCCGAGCAGTACTTC.

V gene TRBV7-6 combines with J gene TRBJ2-1; D might be TRBD2 (6 bases). Trimming cost V 5 bases and J 2 bases, with 19 bases left between them. The CDR3 totals 17 residues. Germline loops: CDR1 SGHVS, CDR2 FNYEAQ. The CDR3: CASSAKPRGTAYNEQFF. CDR3 sequence (DNA): TGTGCCAGCAGCGCAAAACCCAGAGGGACTGCCTACAATGAGCAGTTCTTC.

This chain links TRBV10-3 with TRBJ2-7; TRBD1 aligns across 7 bases. CDR3 size: 15 residues. Unmatched junction bases numbered 8, after V lost 6 bases and J lost 0 bases. Germline loops: CDR1 ENHRY, CDR2 SYGVKD. In nucleotides, the CDR3 is TGTGCCATCAGCGGGACAGACCAATACTCCTACGAGCAGTACTTC. Residues: CAISGTDQYSYEQYF.

The rearrangement joins TRBV19 to TRBJ2-7; 7 bases match TRBD1. Germline V gives CDR1 LNHDA, CDR2 SQIVND (reference sequence). The CDR3 is 12 residues long. Trimming removed 7 bases from V and 4 bases from J; junction bases left unmatched: 4. In DNA form, the CDR3 reads TGTGCCAGTAAGGGGACAGCGTACGAGCAGTACTTC. Translated: CASKGTAYEQYF.

This clone was observed a few times. J is TRBJ2-7 and V is TRBV7-2; the D gene is possibly TRBD1 (6 bases). CDR1 and CDR2 from the germline V gene are SGHTA and FQGNSA. V was cut by 7 bases and J by 0 bases, with 16 bases left in between. This CDR3 has 15 residues. The chain's CDR3 is CASTLLGADSYEQYF. CDR3 bases: TGTGCCAGCACCCTGTTGGGGGCAGACTCCTACGAGCAGTACTTC.